This TCR beta chain is drawn from a study of T-cell reconstitution after alpha-beta-depleted transplantation in children. Preparation of the TCRbeta library involved a method that used unique molecular identifiers. Using its own MiXCR run on the PCR reads, TCRdb lists one record per CDR3 protein. The sample includes a few hundred thousand distinct CDR3 sequences, 9% to 10% seen only once; the top ten take 5.1%. Germline CDR1 reads SNHLY; CDR2 reads FYNNEI. CDR3 size: 15 residues. V gave up 6 bases and J gave up 4 bases; unmatched junction bases: 12. This chain links TRBV2 with TRBJ2-7, with 7 positions matching TRBD2. The source is a human donor who donated a stem cell graft to a child with SCID. The material sequenced was PBMCs from the stem cell graft donor, taken from the stem cell graft. CDR3 nucleotide sequence: TGTGCCAGCAGCCTCCAGCGGGGTGGCTATTACGAGCAGTACTTC. This encodes CASSLQRGGYYEQYF.